This passage covers 30 T cell receptor beta chains from one sample sequenced in a study of cytomegalovirus exposure and HLA in healthy donors. The PCR had 60 Vbeta and 13 Jbeta primers. The table came from immunoSEQ multiplex PCR; TCRdb's copy has only in-frame clones and leaves some out. The table shows just over 80,000 clones, with around 76% occurring only once. The sample was PBMCs. The source is a man in his late teens or twenties in good health and CMV-seropositive.

V is TRBV10-3 and J is TRBJ2-1; 13 positions agree with TRBD2. V lost 9 bases to trimming and J lost 7 bases; unmatched junction nucleotides: 3. The germline CDR1 and CDR2 sequences are ENHRY and SYGVKD. This CDR3 region has 13 residues. The CDR3 coding sequence is TGTGCCATAGGGACTAGCGGGATGAATGAGCAGTTCTTC. Translating it yields CAIGTSGMNEQFF.

A single count supports this clone. The gene calls are TRBV15 and TRBJ2-5; a weak D match, TRBD2 (6 bases). The CDR3 is made up of 12 amino acids. CDR1 is LNHNV and CDR2 is YYDKDF in the germline V gene (reference sequence). The V gene lost 5 bases and the J gene lost 4 bases, with 8 bases spanning the gap. The CDR3 region is CATSATRETQYF. The CDR3 DNA follows: TGTGCCACCAGCGCGACTAGAGAGACCCAGTACTTC. The full variable domain, its missing parts supplied by reference TRBV15 and TRBJ2-5, is DAMVIQNPRYQVTQFGKPVTLSCSQTLNHNVMYWYQQKSSQAPKLLFHYYDKDFNNEADTPDNFQSRRPNTSFCFLDIRSPGLGDTAMYLCATSATRETQYFGPGTRLLVL.

Only a few counts were recorded for this clone. The J gene is TRBJ2-7, the V gene TRBV15; 11 bases are shared with TRBD2. This CDR3 spans 15 amino acids. Germline V gene lookup returns CDR1 LNHNV and CDR2 YYDKDF (reference sequence). The V and J ends lost 3 bases and 2 bases, in that order; junction bases with no gene match: 3. This CDR3 is CATSRRLAGTYEQYF. In DNA, the CDR3 is TGTGCCACCAGCAGGAGACTAGCGGGAACCTACGAGCAGTACTTC. Variable domain in full (rest from reference TRBV15 and TRBJ2-7): DAMVIQNPRYQVTQFGKPVTLSCSQTLNHNVMYWYQQKSSQAPKLLFHYYDKDFNNEADTPDNFQSRRPNTSFCFLDIRSPGLGDTAMYLCATSRRLAGTYEQYFGPGTRLTVT.

V usage is TRBV18 and J usage is TRBJ2-7; 9 nucleotides match TRBD1. In germline, CDR1 is KGHSH, CDR2 LQKENI. This CDR3 is 13 amino acids long. V gave up 5 bases and J gave up 6 bases; unmatched junction bases: 5. CDR3 region: CASSVDRGGEQYF. CDR3 sequence (DNA): TGTGCCAGCTCAGTGGACAGGGGTGGCGAGCAGTACTTC.

The chain uses TRBV25-1 and TRBJ1-1; D call uncertain. Trimming stripped 1 base from V and 1 base from J, with 16 bases between. The CDR3 has 17 amino acids. Germline V gene lookup returns CDR1 MGHDK and CDR2 SYGVNS. The CDR3 DNA reads as TGTGCCAGCAGTGAATTTGCCCCTTACAGTTCGAACACTGAAGCTTTCTTT. It specifies CASSEFAPYSSNTEAFF.

CDR3 protein: CASSTRGGGEQYF. DNA for the CDR3: TGTGCCAGCAGCACTCGTGGGGGGGGCGAGCAGTACTTC. V is TRBV7-8 and J is TRBJ2-7; 7 positions match TRBD2. Germline assignment: CDR1 SGHVS and CDR2 FQNEAQ. This CDR3 comprises 13 residues. V shed 5 bases, J shed 6 bases, and the junction held 7 bases outside the gene matches.

This clone was observed once. The rearrangement links TRBV11-1 to TRBJ1-2; 7 positions match TRBD1. CDR3 length: 15 residues. Germline values: CDR1 SGHAT, CDR2 FQDESV (reference sequence). V gave up 3 bases and J gave up 4 bases; unmatched junction bases: 8. As DNA, the CDR3 is TGTGCCAGCAGCTTGACGGACAGGACGGGCTATGGCTACACCTTC. It is translated as CASSLTDRTGYGYTF.

The CDR3 loop is CSVGGGSSYGYTF. In DNA, the CDR3 is TGCAGCGTTGGGGGGGGCAGCAGCTATGGCTACACCTTC. The chain employs TRBV29-1 and TRBJ1-2; possibly TRBD1 for D (6 bases). The CDR3 has 13 residues. Deletions cut 4 bases from V and 4 bases from J, with 13 bases between. Per the germline V gene, CDR1 is SQVTM and CDR2 is ANQGSEA.

This chain joins TRBV11-2 and TRBJ1-1; D unresolved. V was pared by 3 bases and J by 1 base, with 3 bases between. The CDR3 totals 12 residues. The germline V gene has CDR1 SGHAT and CDR2 FQNNGV. CDR3 sequence: CASSFGNTEAFF. Written as DNA, the CDR3 is TGTGCCAGCAGCTTCGGGAACACTGAAGCTTTCTTT.

This chain connects TRBV18 to TRBJ2-1; the match to TRBD2 covers 7 bases. The germline V gene encodes CDR1 KGHSH and CDR2 LQKENI. The CDR3 sequence is 14 residues long. Trimming at V came to 3 bases and at J to 3 bases, leaving 2 bases not matched to a gene. The CDR3 DNA follows: TGTGCCAGCTCACCCACTAGCGTCTACAATGAGCAGTTCTTC. Protein sequence: CASSPTSVYNEQFF. Full variable domain (remainder filled in from reference TRBV18 and TRBJ2-1): NAGVMQNPRHLVRRRGQEARLRCSPMKGHSHVYWYRQLPEEGLKFMVYLQKENIIDESGMPKERFSAEFPKEGPSILRIQQVVRGDSAAYFCASSPTSVYNEQFFGPGTRLTVL.

This sequence joins TRBV7-8 and TRBJ2-7, with D perhaps matching TRBD2 (5 bases). Trimming took off 5 bases at V and 1 base at J, with 12 bases between the two ends. Germline V gives CDR1 SGHVS, CDR2 FQNEAQ. The CDR3 consists of 14 residues. The CDR3 nucleotides read TGTGCCAGCAGCCCCGGAGGCAATTCCTACGAGCAGTACTTC. Its translation is CASSPGGNSYEQYF. The full variable domain, with the rest looked up from reference TRBV7-8 and TRBJ2-7, is GAGVSQSPRYKVAKRGQDVALRCDPISGHVSLFWYQQALGQGPEFLTYFQNEAQLDKSGLPSDRFFAERPEGSVSTLKIQRTQQEDSAVYLCASSPGGNSYEQYFGPGTRLTVT.

CDR3 protein: CASSQPMRVGPEKLFF. CDR3 DNA sequence: TGTGCCAGCAGCCAACCTATGAGGGTTGGTCCAGAAAAACTGTTTTTT. This chain links TRBV7-9 with TRBJ1-4, with D unresolved. Germline V gene data show CDR1 as SEHNR and CDR2 as FQNEAQ (reference sequence). Between the trimmed V and J ends, which lost 5 bases and 8 bases, there was a span of 21 bases. CDR3 length equals 16 residues.

This clone was recorded a few times. The CDR3 DNA follows: TGCGCCAGCAGCCAAGTTGACCTGGGACTACTTGCCGGGGAGCTGTTTTTT. Its translation: CASSQVDLGLLAGELFF. The chain recombines TRBV4-1 with TRBJ2-2; 7 bases align to TRBD2. CDR3 length equals 17 residues. With 1 base clipped from V and 6 bases from J, the junction kept 11 bases outside the gene matches. Germline V lookup: CDR1 MGHRA, CDR2 YSYEKL.

The rearrangement uses TRBV5-1 and TRBJ2-2, with 14 bases identical to TRBD2. The trim removed 3 bases at V and 6 bases at J, leaving 7 bases unmatched. Germline loops: CDR1 SGHRS, CDR2 YFSETQ. This CDR3 has 17 residues. CDR3 residues: CASSSPGLAGVAGELFF. The DNA for the CDR3 is TGCGCCAGCAGCTCGCCGGGACTAGCGGGAGTGGCCGGGGAGCTGTTTTTT.

The chain employs TRBV28 and TRBJ2-1; TRBD1 aligns across 7 bases. Germline trimming cut 7 bases from V and 9 bases from J; bases unmatched to any gene: 12. Germline CDR1 MDHEN, CDR2 SYDVKM. This CDR3 contains 14 residues. The CDR3 is CASIPTPRGSEQFF. In DNA, the CDR3 is TGTGCCAGCATCCCAACCCCCAGGGGGTCTGAGCAGTTCTTC.

The chain is built from TRBV25-1 and TRBJ1-2; perhaps TRBD1 as D (6 bases). The CDR3 totals 13 residues. The germline CDR1 and CDR2 sequences are MGHDK and SYGVNS. Trimming shortened V by 1 base and J by 7 bases, and 10 bases separated the two germline ends. CDR3 protein: CASSESGGSGYTF. The CDR3 nucleotides are TGTGCCAGCAGTGAATCGGGGGGCTCTGGCTACACCTTC.

This chain links TRBV6-4 with TRBJ1-2, with D uncertain. With 6 bases removed from V and 7 bases from J, the gap between germline ends came to 9 bases. This CDR3 contains 11 residues. Per the germline V gene, CDR1 is MRHNA and CDR2 is SNTAGT. The CDR3 here is CASSLPLGYTF. For the CDR3, the DNA is TGTGCCAGCAGCCTCCCCCTTGGCTACACCTTC.

The rearrangement uses TRBV11-3 and TRBJ2-7; the D gene is possibly TRBD1 (6 bases). The CDR3 has 14 amino acids. Between the trimmed V and J ends, which lost 4 bases and 2 bases, there was a span of 12 bases. The germline CDR1 and CDR2 sequences are SGHNT and YENEEA. The CDR3 here is CASSSQGRTYEQYF. CDR3 nucleotides: TGTGCCAGCAGCTCGCAGGGGCGTACCTACGAGCAGTACTTC.

The rearrangement links TRBV6-6 to TRBJ2-2; 7 bases are shared with TRBD1. This CDR3 has 13 residues. Germline-derived CDR1 and CDR2 are MNHNY and SVGAGI (reference sequence). V dropped 6 bases and J dropped 9; count of bases not matched to a gene: 7. CDR3 DNA sequence: TGTGCCAGCAGCCCTCGACAGGGTTGGGAGCTGTTTTTT. It specifies CASSPRQGWELFF.

This chain joins TRBV29-1 and TRBJ1-2; 8 bases are shared with TRBD1. From germline, CDR1 is SQVTM and CDR2 ANQGSEA. After removal of 4 bases from V and 4 bases from J, the junction contained 5 bases not matched to a gene. The length of the CDR3 is 13 residues. The chain's CDR3 is CSVGRGQGYGYTF. In DNA form, the CDR3 reads TGCAGCGTTGGCCGCGGACAGGGCTATGGCTACACCTTC. Based on the CDR3 plus reference TRBV29-1 and TRBJ1-2, the full variable domain is SAVISQKPSRDICQRGTSLTIQCQVDSQVTMMFWYRQQPGQSLTLIATANQGSEATYESGFVIDKFPISRPNLTFSTLTVSNMSPEDSSIYLCSVGRGQGYGYTFGSGTRLTVV.

The chain employs TRBV11-2 and TRBJ2-7, with 10 bases lining up with TRBD1. The CDR3 runs to 15 residues. CDR1 is SGHAT, CDR2 FQNNGV, per germline. The trim removed 4 bases at V and 3 bases at J, leaving 6 bases unmatched. Here the CDR3 reads CASSYRDRGFYEQYF. The CDR3 coding sequence is TGTGCCAGCAGCTACCGGGACAGGGGTTTCTACGAGCAGTACTTC.

The chain employs TRBV7-2 and TRBJ2-7, with 8 bases lining up with TRBD1. The CDR3 totals 14 residues. Germline V gene data show CDR1 as SGHTA and CDR2 as FQGNSA. Germline trimming cut 6 bases from V and 6 bases from J; bases unmatched to any gene: 10. CDR3 sequence (DNA): TGTGCCAGCAGACCCCGGACAGGGCGCGGCGAGCAGTACTTC. This encodes CASRPRTGRGEQYF.

This clone was recorded a few times. J is TRBJ2-5 and V is TRBV6-5, with 8 positions matching TRBD1. The end of the DNA aligns better with TRBJ2-7, so the J call may be wrong. Germline lookup yields CDR1 MNHEY and CDR2 SVGAGI. CDR3 size: 15 residues. As DNA, the CDR3 is TGTGCCAGCAGTCCAGGGGGCGCGGGATCCTACGAGCAGTACTTC. Protein: CASSPGGAGSYEQYF.

This clone was observed many times. This rearrangement joins TRBV2 to TRBJ2-1; TRBD2 agrees at 11 bases. CDR1 and CDR2 (germline): SNHLY, FYNNEI. J lost 1 base, V lost 6 bases, and 2 bases had no gene match. CDR3 length equals 15 residues. In nucleotides, the CDR3 is TGTGCCAGCAGGAGGACTAGCGGGTCCTACAATGAGCAGTTCTTC. This gives the protein CASRRTSGSYNEQFF.

This clone was detected only a few times. The gene calls are TRBV25-1 and TRBJ2-7; the D gene is possibly TRBD1 (6 bases). Germline V CDR1 and CDR2: MGHDK, SYGVNS. The CDR3 totals 14 residues. V was trimmed by 3 bases and J by 2 bases, leaving 11 bases between them. The CDR3 region has the DNA TGTGCCAGCAGTGATGGACAGATCCCCTACGAGCAGTACTTC. Amino acids: CASSDGQIPYEQYF.

The genes are TRBV5-4 and TRBJ2-5; 12 nucleotides line up with TRBD2. After removal of 1 base from V and 5 bases from J, the junction contained 9 bases not matched to a gene. The CDR3 loop spans 17 amino acids. The germline CDR1 and CDR2 sequences are SGHNT and YYREEE (reference sequence). The CDR3 DNA follows: TGTGCCAGCAGCTTGATACTAGCGGGAGGAAGATTTGAGACCCAGTACTTC. Translation: CASSLILAGGRFETQYF. Complete variable domain (other parts from reference TRBV5-4 and TRBJ2-5): ETGVTQSPTHLIKTRGQQVTLRCSSQSGHNTVSWYQQALGQGPQFIFQYYREEENGRGNFPPRFSGLQFPNYSSELNVNALELDDSALYLCASSLILAGGRFETQYFGPGTRLLVL.

The chain couples TRBV28 to TRBJ1-2, with a weak D call TRBD1 (6 bases). CDR3 length equals 12 residues. V was clipped by 8 bases and J by 5 bases, with 12 bases between them. Germline CDR1 reads MDHEN; CDR2 reads SYDVKM. The CDR3 sequence: CASLGRGYGYTF. CDR3 coding DNA: TGTGCCAGCCTCGGGAGGGGGTATGGCTACACCTTC.

The chain employs TRBV7-6 and TRBJ2-1; 16 positions match TRBD2. The CDR3 sequence is 16 residues long. V shed 2 bases and J 10 bases; nucleotides not matched to a gene: 5. Germline V gene data show CDR1 as SGHVS and CDR2 as FNYEAQ. CDR3 DNA: TGTGCCAGCAGCTTACTGGGACTAGCGGGAGGGGGGGAGCAGTTCTTC. The encoded protein is CASSLLGLAGGGEQFF.

The chain links TRBV28 to TRBJ1-1; no firm D call. Trimming took 4 bases from V and 3 from J, leaving 6 bases between them. CDR1 MDHEN and CDR2 SYDVKM come from the germline V gene. The CDR3 loop spans 12 amino acids. This chain's CDR3 is CASSYGYTEAFF. CDR3 nucleotide sequence: TGTGCCAGCAGTTACGGGTACACTGAAGCTTTCTTT. Variable domain in full (rest from reference TRBV28 and TRBJ1-1): DVKVTQSSRYLVKRTGEKVFLECVQDMDHENMFWYRQDPGLGLRLIYFSYDVKMKEKGDIPEGYSVSREKKERFSLILESASTNQTSMYLCASSYGYTEAFFGQGTRLTVV.

The chain employs TRBV6-5 and TRBJ2-3; TRBD2 matches 10 bases. The CDR3 has 15 residues. Germline CDR1 MNHEY, CDR2 SVGAGI. J gave up 1 base and V 6 bases, and 4 bases lay outside the gene matches. The chain's CDR3 is CASSPSGSRTDTQYF. In DNA, the CDR3 is TGTGCCAGCAGCCCTAGCGGGAGCCGCACAGATACGCAGTATTTT.